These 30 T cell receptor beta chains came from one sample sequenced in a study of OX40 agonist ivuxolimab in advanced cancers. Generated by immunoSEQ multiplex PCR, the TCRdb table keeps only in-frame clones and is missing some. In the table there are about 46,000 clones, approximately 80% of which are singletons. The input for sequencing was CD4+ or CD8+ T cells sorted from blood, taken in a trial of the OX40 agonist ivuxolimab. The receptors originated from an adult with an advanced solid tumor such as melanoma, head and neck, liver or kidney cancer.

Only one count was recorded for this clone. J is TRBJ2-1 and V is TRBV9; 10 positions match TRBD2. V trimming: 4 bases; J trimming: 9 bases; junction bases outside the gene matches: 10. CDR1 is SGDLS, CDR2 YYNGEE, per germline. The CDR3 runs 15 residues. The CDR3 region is CASSSTTSGVGEQFF. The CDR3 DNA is TGTGCCAGCAGCTCTACAACTAGCGGGGTTGGTGAGCAGTTCTTC.

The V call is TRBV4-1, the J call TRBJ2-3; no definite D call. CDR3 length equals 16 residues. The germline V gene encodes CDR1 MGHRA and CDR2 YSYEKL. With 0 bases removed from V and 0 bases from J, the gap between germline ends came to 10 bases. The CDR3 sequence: CASSQEKFSSTDTQYF. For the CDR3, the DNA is TGCGCCAGCAGCCAAGAAAAATTTTCTAGCACAGATACGCAGTATTTT.

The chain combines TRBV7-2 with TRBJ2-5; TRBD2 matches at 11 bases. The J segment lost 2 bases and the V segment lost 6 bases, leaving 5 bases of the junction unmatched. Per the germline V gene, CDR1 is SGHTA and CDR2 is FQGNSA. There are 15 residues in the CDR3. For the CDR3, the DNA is TGTGCCAGCAGACGTAGCGGGGGGGGTCAAGAGACCCAGTACTTC. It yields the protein CASRRSGGGQETQYF.

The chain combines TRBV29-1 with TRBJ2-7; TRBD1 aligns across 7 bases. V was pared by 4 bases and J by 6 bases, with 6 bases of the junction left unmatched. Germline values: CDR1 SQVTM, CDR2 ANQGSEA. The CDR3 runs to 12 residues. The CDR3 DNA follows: TGCAGCGTTGGAAACAGGGGTGGCGAGCAGTACTTC. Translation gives CSVGNRGGEQYF.

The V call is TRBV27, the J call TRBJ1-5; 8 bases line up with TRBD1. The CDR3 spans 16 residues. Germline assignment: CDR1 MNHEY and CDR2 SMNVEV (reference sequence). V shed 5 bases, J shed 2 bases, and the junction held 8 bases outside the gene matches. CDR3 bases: TGTGCCAGCAGTCATCGTTCAGGGGGCGGCAATCAGCCCCAGCATTTT. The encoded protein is CASSHRSGGGNQPQHF.

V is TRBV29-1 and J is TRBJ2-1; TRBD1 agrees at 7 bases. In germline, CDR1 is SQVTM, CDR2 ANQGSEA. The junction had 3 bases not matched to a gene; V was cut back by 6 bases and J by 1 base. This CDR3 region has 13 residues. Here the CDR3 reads CSVRDRSYNEQFF. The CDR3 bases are TGCAGCGTCCGGGACAGATCCTACAATGAGCAGTTCTTC.

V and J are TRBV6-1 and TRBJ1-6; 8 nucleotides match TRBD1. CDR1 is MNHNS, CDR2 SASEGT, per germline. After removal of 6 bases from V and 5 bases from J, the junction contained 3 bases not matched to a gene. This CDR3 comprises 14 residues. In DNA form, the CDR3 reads TGTGCCAGCAGAACAGGGGGAAATAATTCACCCCTCCACTTT. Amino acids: CASRTGGNNSPLHF.

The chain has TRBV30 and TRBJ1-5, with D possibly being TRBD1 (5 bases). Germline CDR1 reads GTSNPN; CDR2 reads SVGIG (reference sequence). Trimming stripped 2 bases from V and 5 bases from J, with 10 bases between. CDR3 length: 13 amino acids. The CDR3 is CAWSLLGDQPQHF. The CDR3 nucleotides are TGTGCCTGGAGTCTCCTGGGGGATCAGCCCCAGCATTTT.

CDR3 in DNA: TGTGCCAGCAGCCTCGGACAGGGGGCTCGTTACACTGAAGCTTTCTTT. As protein: CASSLGQGARYTEAFF. The chain employs TRBV5-4 and TRBJ1-1, with TRBD1 matching over 11 bases. V was clipped by 4 bases and J by 3 bases; unmatched bases: 8. Germline CDR1 and CDR2: SGHNT and YYREEE (reference sequence). CDR3 length: 16 amino acids.

CDR3 bases: TGTGCCAGCAGCGGGACAGTGAACACCGGGGAGCTGTTTTTT. Translation gives CASSGTVNTGELFF. The chain carries TRBV7-9 and TRBJ2-2; 7 nucleotides match TRBD1. The junction had 1 base not matched to a gene; V was cut back by 5 bases and J by 1 base. The CDR3 runs 14 residues. Germline V gene sequence: CDR1 SEHNR, CDR2 FQNEAQ (reference sequence).

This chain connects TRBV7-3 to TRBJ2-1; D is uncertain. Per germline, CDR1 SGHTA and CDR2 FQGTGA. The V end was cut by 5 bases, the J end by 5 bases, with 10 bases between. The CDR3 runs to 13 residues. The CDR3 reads CASSLGYNNEQFF. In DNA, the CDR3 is TGTGCCAGCAGCCTCGGATATAACAATGAGCAGTTCTTC.

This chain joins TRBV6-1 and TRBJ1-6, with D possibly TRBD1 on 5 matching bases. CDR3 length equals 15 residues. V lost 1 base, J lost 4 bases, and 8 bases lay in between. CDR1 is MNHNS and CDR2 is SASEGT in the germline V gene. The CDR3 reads CASSEGTPYNSPLHF. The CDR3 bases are TGTGCCAGCAGTGAAGGGACACCGTATAATTCACCCCTCCACTTT.

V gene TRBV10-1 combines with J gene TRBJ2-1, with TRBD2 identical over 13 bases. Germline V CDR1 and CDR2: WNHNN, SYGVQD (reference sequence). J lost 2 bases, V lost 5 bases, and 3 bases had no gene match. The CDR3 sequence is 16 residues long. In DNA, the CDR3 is TGCGCCAGCAGTACTAGCGGGGGGGAAGCCTACAATGAGCAGTTCTTC. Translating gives CASSTSGGEAYNEQFF.

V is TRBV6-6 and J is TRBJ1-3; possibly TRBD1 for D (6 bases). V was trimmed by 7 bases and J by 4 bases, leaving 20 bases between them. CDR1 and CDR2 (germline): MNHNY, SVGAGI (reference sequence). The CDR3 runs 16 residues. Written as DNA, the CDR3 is TGTGCCAGCAACAGACTACAGGGTGGCGGCGGAAACACCATATATTTT. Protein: CASNRLQGGGGNTIYF.

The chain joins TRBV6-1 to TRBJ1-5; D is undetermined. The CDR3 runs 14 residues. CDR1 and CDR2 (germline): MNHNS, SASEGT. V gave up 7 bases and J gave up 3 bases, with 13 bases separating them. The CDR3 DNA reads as TGTGCCAGCAACCGTCAAGGCCTCAATCAGCCCCAGCATTTT. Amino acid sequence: CASNRQGLNQPQHF.

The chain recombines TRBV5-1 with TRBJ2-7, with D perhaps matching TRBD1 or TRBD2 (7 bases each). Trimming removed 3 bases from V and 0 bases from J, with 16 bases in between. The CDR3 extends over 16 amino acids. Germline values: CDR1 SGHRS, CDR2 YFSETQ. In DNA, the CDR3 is TGCGCCAGCAGCTCGGGAGGACAGGCGATCTCCTACGAGCAGTACTTC. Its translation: CASSSGGQAISYEQYF.

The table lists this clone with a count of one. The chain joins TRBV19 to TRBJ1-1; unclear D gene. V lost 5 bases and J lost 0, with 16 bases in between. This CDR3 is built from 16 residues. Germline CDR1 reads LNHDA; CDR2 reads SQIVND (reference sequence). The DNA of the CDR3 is TGTGCCAGTAGTCCGCAGATAGTGACAATGAACACTGAAGCTTTCTTT. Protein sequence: CASSPQIVTMNTEAFF.

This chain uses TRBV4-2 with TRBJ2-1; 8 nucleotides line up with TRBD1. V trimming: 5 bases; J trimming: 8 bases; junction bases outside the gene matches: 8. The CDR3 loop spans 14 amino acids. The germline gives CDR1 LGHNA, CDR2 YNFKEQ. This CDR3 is CASSAPQGGYEQFF. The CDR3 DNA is TGTGCCAGCAGCGCCCCACAGGGGGGTTATGAGCAGTTCTTC.

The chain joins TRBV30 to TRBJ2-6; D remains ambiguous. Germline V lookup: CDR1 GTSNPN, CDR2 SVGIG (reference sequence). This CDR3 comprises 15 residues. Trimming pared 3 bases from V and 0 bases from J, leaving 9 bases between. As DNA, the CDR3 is TGTGCCTGGAGACCCGGCCTCTCTGGGGCCAACGTCCTGACTTTC. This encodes CAWRPGLSGANVLTF.

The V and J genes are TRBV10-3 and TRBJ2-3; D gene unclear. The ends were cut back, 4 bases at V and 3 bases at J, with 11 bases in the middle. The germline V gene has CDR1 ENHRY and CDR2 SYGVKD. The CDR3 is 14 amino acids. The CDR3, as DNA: TGTGCCATCAGTGGAAGATTAGATACAGATACGCAGTATTTT. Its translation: CAISGRLDTDTQYF.

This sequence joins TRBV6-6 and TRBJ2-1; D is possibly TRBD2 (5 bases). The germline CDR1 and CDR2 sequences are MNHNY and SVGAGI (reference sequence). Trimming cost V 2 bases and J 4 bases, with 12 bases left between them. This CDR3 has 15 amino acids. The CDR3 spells CASSYPLGLYNEQFF. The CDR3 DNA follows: TGTGCCAGCAGTTACCCCCTTGGACTGTACAATGAGCAGTTCTTC.

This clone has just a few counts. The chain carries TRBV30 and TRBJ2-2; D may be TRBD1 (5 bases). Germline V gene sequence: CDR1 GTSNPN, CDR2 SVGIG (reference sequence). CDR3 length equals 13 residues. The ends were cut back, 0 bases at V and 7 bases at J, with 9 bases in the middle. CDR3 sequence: CAWSVQVGGELFF. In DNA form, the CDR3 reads TGTGCCTGGAGTGTACAGGTGGGCGGGGAGCTGTTTTTT. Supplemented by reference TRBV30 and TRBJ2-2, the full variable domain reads SQTIHQWPATLVQPVGSPLSLECTVEGTSNPNLYWYRQAAGRGLQLLFYSVGIGQISSEVPQNLSASRPQDRQFILSSKKLLLSDSGFYLCAWSVQVGGELFFGEGSRLTVL.

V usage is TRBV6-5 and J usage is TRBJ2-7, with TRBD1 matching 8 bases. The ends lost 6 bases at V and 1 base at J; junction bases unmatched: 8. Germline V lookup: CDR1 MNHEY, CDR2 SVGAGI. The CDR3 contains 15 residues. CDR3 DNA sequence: TGTGCCAGCAGGGCCGGGACAGGTAGTTCCTACGAGCAGTACTTC. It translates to CASRAGTGSSYEQYF.

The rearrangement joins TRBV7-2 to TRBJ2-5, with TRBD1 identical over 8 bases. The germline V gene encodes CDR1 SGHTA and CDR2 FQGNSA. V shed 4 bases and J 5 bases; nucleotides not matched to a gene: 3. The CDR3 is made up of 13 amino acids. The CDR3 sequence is CASSWTGMETQYF. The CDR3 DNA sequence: TGTGCCAGCAGCTGGACAGGGATGGAGACCCAGTACTTC.

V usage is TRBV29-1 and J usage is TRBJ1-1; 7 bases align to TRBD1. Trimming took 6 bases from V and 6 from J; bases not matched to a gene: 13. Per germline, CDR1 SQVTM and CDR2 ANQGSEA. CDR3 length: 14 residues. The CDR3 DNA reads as TGCAGCGTCGGCAAGGGGGCTAGTTTTTCTGAAGCTTTCTTT. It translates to CSVGKGASFSEAFF. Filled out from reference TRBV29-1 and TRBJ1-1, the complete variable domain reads SAVISQKPSRDICQRGTSLTIQCQVDSQVTMMFWYRQQPGQSLTLIATANQGSEATYESGFVIDKFPISRPNLTFSTLTVSNMSPEDSSIYLCSVGKGASFSEAFFGQGTRLTVV.

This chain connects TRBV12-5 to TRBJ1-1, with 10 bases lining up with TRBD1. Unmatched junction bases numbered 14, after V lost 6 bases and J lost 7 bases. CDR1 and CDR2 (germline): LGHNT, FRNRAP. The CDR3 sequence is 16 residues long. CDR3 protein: CASGPGTGVHRSEAFF. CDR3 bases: TGTGCTAGTGGCCCCGGGACAGGGGTTCATCGGAGTGAAGCTTTCTTT.

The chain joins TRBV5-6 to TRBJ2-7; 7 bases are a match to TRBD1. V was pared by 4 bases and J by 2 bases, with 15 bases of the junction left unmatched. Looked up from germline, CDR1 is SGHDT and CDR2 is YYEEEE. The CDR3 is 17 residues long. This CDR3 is CASSPQGWQGVTYEQYF. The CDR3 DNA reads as TGTGCCAGCAGCCCCCAAGGGTGGCAGGGGGTAACCTACGAGCAGTACTTC.

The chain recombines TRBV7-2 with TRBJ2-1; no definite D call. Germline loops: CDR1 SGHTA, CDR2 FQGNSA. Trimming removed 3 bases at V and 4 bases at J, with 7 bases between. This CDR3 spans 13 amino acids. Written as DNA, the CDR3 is TGTGCCAGCAGCTTCCACCGTTACAATGAGCAGTTCTTC. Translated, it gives CASSFHRYNEQFF.

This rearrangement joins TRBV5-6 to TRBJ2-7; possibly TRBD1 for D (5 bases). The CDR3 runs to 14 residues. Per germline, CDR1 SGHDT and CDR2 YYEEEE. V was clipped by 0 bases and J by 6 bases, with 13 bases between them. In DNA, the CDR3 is TGTGCCAGCAGCTTGGGTGGTCAGGGAACCGAGCAGTACTTC. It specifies CASSLGGQGTEQYF. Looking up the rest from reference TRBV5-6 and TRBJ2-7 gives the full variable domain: DAGVTQSPTHLIKTRGQQVTLRCSPKSGHDTVSWYQQALGQGPQFIFQYYEEEERQRGNFPDRFSGHQFPNYSSELNVNALLLGDSALYLCASSLGGQGTEQYFGPGTRLTVT.

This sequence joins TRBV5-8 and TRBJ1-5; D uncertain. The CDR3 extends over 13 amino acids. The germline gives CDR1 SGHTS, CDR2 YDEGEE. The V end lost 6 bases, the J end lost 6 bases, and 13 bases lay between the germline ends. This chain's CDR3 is CASNLERSQPQHF. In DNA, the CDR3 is TGTGCCAGCAACCTAGAAAGGAGTCAGCCCCAGCATTTT.